The rows below give T cell receptor beta chains drawn from one sample of a study of glioma-infiltrating T cells. One entry per CDR3 protein, called by TCRdb with MiXCR from the multiplex PCR reads. This table holds more than 350,000 distinct CDR3 sequences, 41% found once. Sequencing was performed on glioma tissue, nonneoplastic brain tissue, or PBMCs (not recorded which). Receptors originate from a human donor with low-grade glioma or glioblastoma, undergoing nonglioma brain surgery, or in good health (not recorded which). The CDR3 runs from the conserved cysteine through the conserved F or W. The order of the fields is CDR3 DNA, CDR3 protein, clone size, D gene, V gene, J gene. The D gene is left open where the match is weak. Where a row states a size, it is once, few, many or the class of an expanded clone; other rows omit it.

cdr3_nt: TGTGTTAGCACTTTCGATGGGCAGGGGGACGGGGAGCTGTTTTTT
cdr3_aa: CVSTFDGQGDGELFF
clone_size: NA
d_call: TRBD1
v_call: TRBV27
j_call: TRBJ2-2

cdr3_nt: TGTTCCAGCAGTGGGAGGCTAGCTGAGACAGATACGCAGTATTTT
cdr3_aa: CSSSGRLAETDTQYF
clone_size: NA
d_call: NA
v_call: TRBV6-1
j_call: TRBJ2-3

cdr3_nt: TGTGCCAGCAGTTATTTGGGGGCGCAGGGATACACAGATACGCAGTATTTT
cdr3_aa: CASSYLGAQGYTDTQYF
clone_size: many
d_call: NA
v_call: TRBV27
j_call: TRBJ2-3

cdr3_nt: TGTGCCAGCAGTTTAGTCCAGGGCGGGACTGAAGCTTTCTTT
cdr3_aa: CASSLVQGGTEAFF
clone_size: many
d_call: NA
v_call: TRBV27
j_call: TRBJ1-1

cdr3_nt: TGTGCCAGCAGTGTGGAGGAGGCTAGCACAGATACGCAGTATTTT
cdr3_aa: CASSVEEASTDTQYF
clone_size: many
d_call: NA
v_call: TRBV28
j_call: TRBJ2-3

cdr3_nt: TGTGCCAGCAGCCCCGGGACTTTCTCCTACAATGAGCAGTTCTTC
cdr3_aa: CASSPGTFSYNEQFF
clone_size: few
d_call: NA
v_call: TRBV12-3/TRBV12-4
j_call: TRBJ2-1

cdr3_nt: TGTGCCAGCAGCTTAAGGGGTGCTGAAGCTTTCTTT
cdr3_aa: CASSLRGAEAFF
clone_size: many
d_call: NA
v_call: TRBV7-2
j_call: TRBJ1-1

cdr3_nt: TGTGCCAGCAGTTACTCCTCGACACCCTACAATGAGCAGTTCTTC
cdr3_aa: CASSYSSTPYNEQFF
clone_size: NA
d_call: NA
v_call: TRBV6-6
j_call: TRBJ2-1

cdr3_nt: TGTGCCAGCAGCCCCGGGACAGCGTCCTACGAGCAGTACTTC
cdr3_aa: CASSPGTASYEQYF
clone_size: NA
d_call: TRBD1
v_call: TRBV27
j_call: TRBJ2-7

cdr3_nt: TGTGCCAGCAGTCGCGCCCGCTCTGGGGCCAACGTCCTGACTTTC
cdr3_aa: CASSRARSGANVLTF
clone_size: NA
d_call: NA
v_call: TRBV6-2/TRBV6-3
j_call: TRBJ2-6

cdr3_nt: TGCAGTGCGGGAGTTAGGCAGTACTTC
cdr3_aa: CSAGVRQYF
clone_size: many
d_call: NA
v_call: TRBV20-1
j_call: TRBJ2-7